This T cell receptor beta chain is from a study of T cell responses to AZD1222 COVID-19 vaccine. Findings and caveats of the study: White British people made up most donors, females outnumbered males, and clonal diversity was possibly underestimated. Across spike, vaccine-associated CD4 TCRs were found, dominant at 160-218 and 743-854. The study found Spike-specific TCR breadth and depth rose after two AZD1222 doses.

Some clones are missing from TCRdb's copy, which holds only in-frame ones; the method was immunoSEQ multiplex PCR. This table has approximately 150,000 clones, approximately 90% appearing once. The sample holds one count of this clone. Its antigen is as yet unknown. Sequences were derived from peripheral blood, sampled 28 days after the second AZD1222 dose. This TCR derives from an adult who received the AZD1222 COVID-19 vaccine.

CDR3 sequence: CASSGGSYNEQFF. The CDR3 bases are TGTGCCAGCAGCGGGGGGAGCTACAATGAGCAGTTCTTC. V is TRBV2 and J is TRBJ2-1, with 7 bases aligning to TRBD2. J lost 3 bases, V lost 6 bases, and 2 bases had no gene match. From germline, CDR1 is SNHLY and CDR2 FYNNEI. This CDR3 region has 13 residues.